This T cell receptor (beta chain) was sequenced in a study of beta chain features in type 1 diabetes. About the study: All of the samples together had some 110 million sorted cells examined. Study-wide findings and caveats: Fewer insertions but more deletions were seen at VDJ junctions in type 1 diabetes patients. Type 1 diabetes patients had TCRB CDR3s that were shorter (moderately but significantly so) in all four CD4+ subsets.

Isolation of CD4+ naive, central memory, regulatory and stem cell-like memory cells was achieved by sorting via CD45RO/CCR7/CD25/CD127/CD95/CD27. All sorted populations exceeded 95% purity. V lost 1 base to trimming and J lost 6 bases, with 12 bases between them. The germline V gene encodes CDR1 LGHNA and CDR2 YSLEER. The CDR3 is made up of 14 amino acids. The entirety of the isolated RNA underwent reverse transcription, so expressed TCRB transcripts were sequenced. The table came from immunoSEQ multiplex PCR; TCRdb's copy has only in-frame clones and leaves some out. The table has more than 550,000 clones, over 12% seen once. As concerns this clone: The target antigen is unknown.

The source is a man aged 18 to 30 with type 1 diabetes. Material: naive CD4+ T cells from blood. The chain joins TRBV4-3 to TRBJ1-2, with a tentative D call TRBD1 (5 bases). CDR3 in DNA: TGCGCCAGCAGCCAAGTTCCTAGGGGCCATGGCTACACCTTC. Translating gives CASSQVPRGHGYTF.